The 17 T cell receptor beta chains listed next were all sequenced from one sample in a study of cytomegalovirus exposure and HLA in healthy donors (dated by TCRdb to 2016 to 2017). The library was made by the immunoSEQ multiplex PCR assay. The multiplex PCR relied on a mix of 60 forward primers for TCR Vbeta segments and 13 reverse primers for TCR Jbeta segments. TCRdb stores this immuneACCESS table with in-frame sequences only. Part of the clones is absent; in the studies checked, under half of the shortfall reflects unresolved V genes, and no reason is known for the rest. A total of some 120,000 clones appear in this sample, 80% of them only once. The leading ten clones occupy more than 1% of the sample. The sample taken for sequencing was PBMCs. Receptors originate from a female donor in good health and CMV-seronegative.

The rearrangement uses TRBV4-2 and TRBJ1-5; tentatively, D is TRBD1 (6 bases). The CDR3 extends over 17 amino acids. V was cut by 1 base and J by 7 bases, with 20 bases left in between. Germline loops: CDR1 LGHNA, CDR2 YNFKEQ. This CDR3 is CASSQGSGGGEGQPQHF. CDR3 in DNA: TGTGCCAGCAGCCAAGGGTCGGGAGGGGGTGAGGGACAGCCCCAGCATTTT.

The chain links TRBV15 to TRBJ1-6, with D possibly TRBD1 on 6 matching bases. With 2 bases removed from V and 4 bases from J, the gap between germline ends came to 6 bases. The CDR3 is made up of 14 amino acids. CDR1 LNHNV and CDR2 YYDKDF come from the germline V gene (reference sequence). CDR3: CATSRQGYNSPLHF. The CDR3 bases are TGTGCCACCAGCAGACAGGGGTATAATTCACCCCTCCACTTT.

This chain connects TRBV28 to TRBJ2-7; tentatively, D is TRBD2 (6 bases). The V end was cut by 3 bases, the J end by 1 base, with 16 bases between. CDR3 length: 16 residues. CDR1 is MDHEN, CDR2 SYDVKM, per germline. The CDR3 spells CASSFWEVGGSYEQYF. The CDR3 nucleotides are TGTGCCAGCAGTTTTTGGGAGGTCGGGGGTTCCTACGAGCAGTACTTC.

This clone has just one count. This chain connects TRBV6-1 to TRBJ2-5; TRBD2 is a possible D gene (7 bases). Trimming left V 2 bases short and J 5 bases short, with 21 bases between. The CDR3 has 17 residues. Germline CDR1 and CDR2: MNHNS and SASEGT. CDR3 nucleotides: TGTGCCAGCAGTGAATCCCTCCTAACAGGGCGGGGGGAGACCCAGTACTTC. Encoded protein: CASSESLLTGRGETQYF.

This rearrangement joins TRBV30 to TRBJ2-3; 9 nucleotides align to TRBD2. Germline CDR1 GTSNPN, CDR2 SVGIG (reference sequence). Trimming removed 8 bases from V and 0 bases from J; junction bases left unmatched: 3. The CDR3 runs to 13 residues. The CDR3 nucleotides are TGTGCCCGCGGGGGGGAGAGCACAGATACGCAGTATTTT. Residues: CARGGESTDTQYF.

Points on this clone: Other DNA sequences in this sample translate to the same CDR3. This rearrangement joins TRBV6-1 to TRBJ2-7; TRBD1 matches at 9 bases. Looked up from germline, CDR1 is MNHNS and CDR2 is SASEGT. The V and J ends lost 7 bases and 3 bases, in that order; junction bases with no gene match: 4. The CDR3 covers 13 residues. CDR3 sequence: CASIGTGLYEQYF. DNA for the CDR3: TGTGCCAGCATCGGGACAGGGCTCTACGAGCAGTACTTC.

The rearrangement uses TRBV19 and TRBJ1-2, with 9 bases fitting TRBD1. V lost 3 bases and J lost 4; bases outside the gene matches: 9. There are 16 residues in the CDR3. CDR1 is LNHDA, CDR2 SQIVND, per germline (reference sequence). The CDR3 DNA follows: TGTGCCAGTAGTATTTCTGGGACAGGGAGGATCTATGGCTACACCTTC. Translating gives CASSISGTGRIYGYTF.

This clone was seen just once. In DNA form, the CDR3 reads TGTGCCAGCAGCCCGGGGACTTTCACGGACCAAGAGACCCAGTACTTC. It is translated as CASSPGTFTDQETQYF. This rearrangement joins TRBV11-3 to TRBJ2-5, with D possibly being TRBD2 (6 bases). In germline, CDR1 is SGHNT, CDR2 YENEEA. The CDR3 has 16 residues. Deletions cut 5 bases from V and 0 bases from J, with 16 bases between. Based on the CDR3 plus reference TRBV11-3 and TRBJ2-5, the full variable domain is EAGVVQSPRYKIIEKKQPVAFWCNPISGHNTLYWYLQNLGQGPELLIRYENEEAVDDSQLPKDRFSAERLKGVDSTLKIQPAELGDSAVYLCASSPGTFTDQETQYFGPGTRLLVL.

This chain's CDR3 is CASGTTEISYEQYF. The CDR3 DNA reads as TGTGCCAGCGGAACGACAGAAATTTCCTACGAGCAGTACTTC. The chain joins TRBV28 to TRBJ2-7; the D gene is possibly TRBD1 (5 bases). Germline CDR1 is MDHEN and CDR2 is SYDVKM. There are 14 residues in the CDR3. Trimming removed 8 bases from V and 1 base from J, with 15 bases in between.

This clone appeared a single time. The V and J genes are TRBV5-1 and TRBJ2-1; 9 bases map to TRBD1. Germline V CDR1 and CDR2: SGHRS, YFSETQ. With V trimmed by 0 bases and J by 7 bases, 5 bases remained unmatched. The CDR3 totals 15 residues. Here the CDR3 DNA reads TGCGCCAGCAGCTTGGATACAGGGGGCATAAATGAGCAGTTCTTC. Translating gives CASSLDTGGINEQFF.

V is TRBV7-2 and J is TRBJ1-5; a weak D match, TRBD1 (6 bases). V lost 2 bases, J lost 7 bases, and 21 bases lay in between. The CDR3 runs to 17 residues. Looked up from germline, CDR1 is SGHTA and CDR2 is FQGNSA. CDR3: CASSLPPGGAGWQPQHF. The CDR3 nucleotides are TGTGCCAGCAGCTTACCCCCGGGGGGCGCGGGTTGGCAGCCCCAGCATTTT.

The chain joins TRBV5-4 to TRBJ1-6, with TRBD1 identical over 7 bases. Trimming removed 0 bases from V and 9 bases from J; junction bases left unmatched: 6. Per germline, CDR1 SGHNT and CDR2 YYREEE (reference sequence). The CDR3 is made up of 15 amino acids. The CDR3 sequence: CASSLGQGAGSPLHF. The CDR3 DNA follows: TGTGCCAGCAGCTTGGGACAGGGCGCAGGTTCACCCCTCCACTTT.

This chain joins TRBV5-1 and TRBJ2-7; TRBD1 matches 7 bases. V was pared by 6 bases and J by 1 base, with 4 bases of the junction left unmatched. CDR3 length equals 13 residues. Germline CDR1 reads SGHRS; CDR2 reads YFSETQ. In DNA, the CDR3 is TGCGCCAGCACGGAGACAGGGTCCTACGAGCAGTACTTC. Its protein is CASTETGSYEQYF.

This chain joins TRBV10-1 and TRBJ1-3, with 8 bases identical to TRBD1. Germline V CDR1 and CDR2: WNHNN, SYGVQD (reference sequence). This CDR3 has 14 amino acids. Trimming at V came to 4 bases and at J to 2 bases, leaving 1 base not matched to a gene. CDR3 sequence (DNA): TGCGCCAGCAGTGGGACAGGGACTGGAAACACCATATATTTT. Protein sequence: CASSGTGTGNTIYF.

This chain links TRBV5-5 with TRBJ2-2; D is perhaps TRBD2 (6 bases). V lost 6 bases and J lost 6, with 9 bases in between. The length of the CDR3 is 12 residues. The germline V gene encodes CDR1 SGHKS and CDR2 YYEKEE (reference sequence). CDR3: CASTWGAGELFF. The CDR3 nucleotides are TGTGCCAGCACCTGGGGGGCCGGGGAGCTGTTTTTT. The whole variable domain, filled in from reference TRBV5-5 and TRBJ2-2, reads DAGVTQSPTHLIKTRGQQVTLRCSPISGHKSVSWYQQVLGQGPQFIFQYYEKEERGRGNFPDRFSARQFPNYSSELNVNALLLGDSALYLCASTWGAGELFFGEGSRLTVL.

V and J are TRBV7-3 and TRBJ2-2, with no clear D. Germline CDR1 SGHTA, CDR2 FQGTGA. The V gene lost 5 bases and the J gene lost 0 bases, with 13 bases spanning the gap. The CDR3 length is 16 residues. CDR3 protein: CASSPQASSNTGELFF. The CDR3 DNA sequence: TGTGCCAGCAGCCCCCAGGCGTCCTCGAACACCGGGGAGCTGTTTTTT. The full variable domain, its missing parts supplied by reference TRBV7-3 and TRBJ2-2, is GAGVSQTPSNKVTEKGKYVELRCDPISGHTALYWYRQSLGQGPEFLIYFQGTGAADDSGLPNDRFFAVRPEGSVSTLKIQRTERGDSAVYLCASSPQASSNTGELFFGEGSRLTVL.

This rearrangement joins TRBV6-1 to TRBJ2-1; 9 positions agree with TRBD2. Trimming at V came to 2 bases and at J to 4 bases, leaving 3 bases not matched to a gene. Germline V gene sequence: CDR1 MNHNS, CDR2 SASEGT. The length of the CDR3 is 15 residues. The CDR3 protein is CASSEPAGGYNEQFF. CDR3 sequence (DNA): TGTGCCAGCAGTGAACCTGCGGGGGGGTACAATGAGCAGTTCTTC.